The 29 T cell receptor beta chains below come from one sample, sequenced in a study of tumor-infiltrating lymphocytes in primary liver carcinoma. A primer in the constant region served to generate TCR beta cDNA from 500 ng of total RNA. What produced the TCR beta libraries was three nested multiplex PCR rounds using slightly modified ARM-PCR. Amplification in the first two PCR rounds was performed using TRBV1-TRBV30 forward primers and a C-beta reverse primer for 10 cycles each. TCRdb redid the calling of the multiplex PCR reads with MiXCR, one entry per CDR3 protein. The profile covers some 320,000 distinct CDR3 sequences, with 50% to 70% appearing a single time and about 8.4% taken by the ten largest. Unsorted whole blood supplied the RNA, and germline DNA was extracted too. The sample comprised peripheral blood. These receptors originate from a middle-aged man with primary liver carcinoma and hepatitis B virus infection.

A remark on this clonotype: One junction end disagrees with the germline gene, perhaps due to a read error. The genes are TRBV4-3 and TRBJ2-2; maybe TRBD2 (6 bases). CDR3 length equals 14 residues. Germline V CDR1 and CDR2: LGHNA, YSLEER. The chain's CDR3 is CVSSQVEGGGELFF. The CDR3 DNA follows: TGCGTCAGCAGCCAAGTGGAGGGCGGCGGGGAGCTGTTTTTT.

Points on this clonotype: The CDR3 carries no conserved terminal phenylalanine or tryptophan, so it likely arises from a read error. This rearrangement joins TRBV7-9 to TRBJ1-2; D is ambiguous. Trimming removed 1 base from V and 7 bases from J, with 10 bases in between. Germline CDR1 and CDR2: SEHNR and FQNEAQ (reference sequence). The CDR3 consists of 13 residues. The DNA of the CDR3 is TGTGCCAGCAGCTTAGGTACAACCGGTGGCTACACCCTC. Amino acids: CASSLGTTGGYTL.

The chain combines TRBV7-9 with TRBJ2-2; D not certain. The CDR3 spans 11 residues. CDR1 is SEHNR, CDR2 FQNEAQ, per germline (reference sequence). V dropped 5 bases and J dropped 2 bases, with 0 bases sitting between them. The CDR3 DNA reads as TGTGCCAGCAGCAACACCGGGGAGCTGTTTTTT. This sequence encodes CASSNTGELFF.

As for this clonotype: This could be a read error, since a much larger clone is one nucleotide away. The J gene is TRBJ2-2, the V gene TRBV4-3; D not certain. Germline-derived CDR1 and CDR2 are LGHNA and YSLEER. V was cut by 0 bases and J by 1 base, with 3 bases left in between. This CDR3 spans 14 amino acids. The CDR3 nucleotides read TGCGCCAGCAGCCAAGAGTGGAACACCGGGGAGCTGTTTTTT. Protein: CASSQEWNTGELFF.

This clonotype was counted a few times. The chain recombines TRBV30 with TRBJ1-3, with D maybe TRBD1 (6 bases). V shed 4 bases and J shed 4 bases, with 14 bases lying between them. The CDR3 spans 14 residues. Germline V gene sequence: CDR1 GTSNPN, CDR2 SVGIG (reference sequence). The CDR3 DNA follows: TGTGCCTGGATGACACGGGACAAAGGAAACACCATATATTTT. Residues: CAWMTRDKGNTIYF.

This clonotype came up once. A junction end diverges from the germline sequence, so it may reflect a read error. V and J are TRBV19 and TRBJ2-7; D might be TRBD1 (6 bases). Germline V gene data show CDR1 as LNHDA and CDR2 as SQIVND (reference sequence). This CDR3 is 15 amino acids long. The CDR3 bases are TGTGCCAGTAGGACCTCCGGCAGGGGCGGTGACGAGCGGTACTTC. Protein product: CASRTSGRGGDERYF.

A remark on this clonotype: Since a much larger clone is just one base distant, this may be a read error. The chain links TRBV6-5 to TRBJ2-1; 7 positions agree with TRBD2. The CDR3 extends over 14 amino acids. CDR1 is MNHEY and CDR2 is SVGAGI in the germline V gene. The CDR3 spells CASSYSRTRGEQLF. CDR3 nucleotides: TGTGCCAGCAGTTACTCCCGGACTAGGGGTGAGCAGCTCTTC.

This rearrangement joins TRBV4-1 to TRBJ1-2; TRBD1 matches at 7 bases. V lost 1 base to trimming and J lost 10 bases; unmatched junction nucleotides: 18. There are 17 residues in the CDR3. In germline, CDR1 is MGHRA, CDR2 YSYEKL. CDR3 nucleotides: TGCGCCAGCAGCCAAGCCCCAAACGACAAGGGGGCCGAAGACTACACCTTC. Its protein product is CASSQAPNDKGAEDYTF.

This chain connects TRBV2 to TRBJ2-1; 8 bases match TRBD2. The germline CDR1 and CDR2 sequences are SNHLY and FYNNEI. The CDR3 spans 15 residues. The V gene end was trimmed by 9 bases and the J gene end by 7 bases; junction bases not matched to a gene: 14. CDR3 loop: CARSKETSAINEQFF. CDR3 nucleotide sequence: TGTGCCAGAAGTAAGGAGACTAGCGCAATTAATGAGCAGTTCTTC.

This clonotype was recorded many times. V is TRBV29-1 and J is TRBJ2-1; D uncertain. The germline CDR1 and CDR2 sequences are SQVTM and ANQGSEA. This CDR3 is 15 amino acids long. The V and J ends lost 2 bases and 5 bases respectively, with 16 bases between them. CDR3 sequence reads: CSVEPVTKIHNEQFF. Here the CDR3 DNA reads TGCAGCGTTGAACCTGTTACTAAAATTCACAATGAGCAGTTCTTC.

In the case of this clonotype: The junction differs from germline at one of its ends, possibly a read error. J is TRBJ2-6 and V is TRBV12-3 or TRBV12-4; D is unresolved. This CDR3 has 14 amino acids. CDR3 nucleotides: TGTGCCAGCATCGACATGGTTGGGACCAACGTCCTGACTTTC. It yields the protein CASIDMVGTNVLTF.

The V and J genes are TRBV19 and TRBJ2-2, with D uncertain. The CDR3 covers 15 residues. Germline assignment: CDR1 LNHDA and CDR2 SQIVND (reference sequence). With 2 bases removed from V and 0 bases from J, the gap between germline ends came to 7 bases. In nucleotides, the CDR3 is TGTGCCAGTAGTATAAGGATCGCGAACACCGGGGAGCTGTTTTTT. This codes for CASSIRIANTGELFF. The complete variable domain, with remaining parts taken from reference TRBV19 and TRBJ2-2, reads DGGITQSPKYLFRKEGQNVTLSCEQNLNHDAMYWYRQDPGQGLRLIYYSQIVNDFQKGDIAEGYSVSREKKESFPLTVTSAQKNPTAFYLCASSIRIANTGELFFGEGSRLTVL.

The rearrangement uses TRBV2 and TRBJ1-4; D is unresolved. V dropped 6 bases and J dropped 8 bases, with 10 bases sitting between them. The CDR3 runs 12 residues. Germline V gene sequence: CDR1 SNHLY, CDR2 FYNNEI. The CDR3 DNA sequence: TGTGCCAGCAGACGAGATCGGGAAAAACTGTTTTTT. Amino acids: CASRRDREKLFF. Complete variable domain (other parts from reference TRBV2 and TRBJ1-4): EPEVTQTPSHQVTQMGQEVILRCVPISNHLYFYWYRQILGQKVEFLVSFYNNEISEKSEIFDDQFSVERPDGSNFTLKIRSTKLEDSAMYFCASRRDREKLFFGSGTQLSVL.

Notes on this clonotype: A clone one base away is much larger, so this may be a read error. The chain couples TRBV29-1 to TRBJ2-7, with D hard to call. Germline V gives CDR1 SQVTM, CDR2 ANQGSEA. The CDR3 is 12 residues long. The V end lost 5 bases, the J end lost 0 bases, and 8 bases lay between the germline ends. DNA for the CDR3: TGCAGCGTTCGAGACGGCTCCTACGAGCAGTACTTC. Its translation: CSVRDGSYEQYF.

In this sample, this clonotype turned up many times. The gene calls are TRBV5-1 and TRBJ2-7; D not certain. V was cut by 2 bases and J by 7 bases, with 22 bases left in between. This CDR3 has 16 residues. The germline V gene has CDR1 SGHRS and CDR2 YFSETQ. The CDR3 nucleotides read TGCGCCAGCAGCTTTTTAGATACAGATCCGGTTGGGGAGCAGTACTTC. This translates into CASSFLDTDPVGEQYF. Looking up the rest from reference TRBV5-1 and TRBJ2-7 gives the full variable domain: KAGVTQTPRYLIKTRGQQVTLSCSPISGHRSVSWYQQTPGQGLQFLFEYFSETQRNKGNFPGRFSGRQFSNSRSEMNVSTLELGDSALYLCASSFLDTDPVGEQYFGPGTRLTVT.

Comments on this clonotype: A single base separates this from a much larger clone, so it may be a read error. V is TRBV4-1 and J is TRBJ2-1; D remains ambiguous. The CDR3 length is 16 residues. CDR1 is MGHRA, CDR2 YSYEKL, per germline. Deletions cut 1 base from V and 2 bases from J, with 12 bases between. The CDR3 coding sequence is TGCGCCAGCAGCCAAGGATCGGACCCCCCCTACAATGAGCAGTTCTTC. Translated: CASSQGSDPPYNEQFF.

The chain combines TRBV5-1 with TRBJ2-1; 8 bases are a match to TRBD2. The CDR3 covers 15 residues. V lost 1 base to trimming and J lost 9 bases; unmatched junction nucleotides: 9. Germline loops: CDR1 SGHRS, CDR2 YFSETQ. CDR3 coding DNA: TGCGCCAGCAGCTTGAGAGCGGGAGTCTTAAGTGAGCAGTTCTTC. Translating gives CASSLRAGVLSEQFF.

This chain links TRBV11-2 with TRBJ2-7; D remains unclear. The germline V and J ends were trimmed by 5 bases and 1 base, with 18 bases remaining between them. Germline lookup yields CDR1 SGHAT and CDR2 FQNNGV. The CDR3 is made up of 16 amino acids. Here the CDR3 reads CASSPVMGMGSYEQYF. The CDR3, as DNA: TGTGCCAGCAGCCCAGTCATGGGGATGGGGTCCTACGAGCAGTACTTC.

V is TRBV10-3 and J is TRBJ2-5, with TRBD2 identical over 13 bases. With V trimmed by 8 bases and J by 5 bases, 14 bases remained unmatched. Looked up from germline, CDR1 is ENHRY and CDR2 is SYGVKD. The CDR3 extends over 17 amino acids. CDR3 protein: CAIGLALAGGPGETQYF. Written as DNA, the CDR3 is TGTGCCATCGGGCTAGCACTAGCGGGAGGGCCGGGGGAGACCCAGTACTTC.

Comments on this clonotype: One junction end does not reproduce the germline sequence, and a read error may be involved. The rearrangement uses TRBV11-1 and TRBJ2-1, with 9 bases identical to TRBD2. CDR1 and CDR2 (germline): SGHAT, FQDESV (reference sequence). This CDR3 spans 14 amino acids. The chain's CDR3 is CVSITNLAGLEQFF. CDR3 coding DNA: TGTGTCAGCATAACAAACCTAGCGGGGTTAGAGCAGTTCTTC.

This clonotype was seen more than once but under ten times. The chain has TRBV6-2 or TRBV6-3 and TRBJ2-3; TRBD2 matches 10 bases. V was pared by 2 bases and J by 3 bases, with 17 bases of the junction left unmatched. The CDR3 totals 20 residues. Germline V gene lookup returns CDR1 MNHEY and CDR2 SVGEGT. The CDR3 sequence is CASSYRPTALAGEETDTQYF. Written as DNA, the CDR3 is TGTGCCAGCAGTTACCGTCCGACAGCGCTAGCGGGAGAGGAGACAGATACGCAGTATTTT.

Worth noting for this clonotype: The germline gene is not matched at one end of the junction; a read error may be the cause. This chain links TRBV29-1 with TRBJ1-1; 7 positions agree with TRBD1. CDR3 length: 14 amino acids. CDR1 is SQVTM and CDR2 is ANQGSEA in the germline V gene. CDR3 coding DNA: TGCAGCGTTGAGGACGGACAGGTGAACACTGAATCTATCTTT. It encodes CSVEDGQVNTESIF.

CDR3: CASSGSGNQPQHF. The CDR3 DNA follows: TGTGCCAGCAGTGGATCAGGCAATCAGCCCCAGCATTTT. This chain connects TRBV2 to TRBJ1-5; D remains unclear. This CDR3 comprises 13 residues. Germline lookup yields CDR1 SNHLY and CDR2 FYNNEI. V was trimmed by 4 bases and J by 2 bases, leaving 6 bases between them.

The chain employs TRBV11-3 and TRBJ2-2; D remains unclear. Deletions cut 5 bases from V and 1 base from J, with 11 bases between. CDR3 length: 15 amino acids. The germline CDR1 and CDR2 sequences are SGHNT and YENEEA. For the CDR3, the DNA is TGTGCCAGCAGCCCCCGCCCAGGGAACACCGGGGAGCTGTTTTTT. Translating gives CASSPRPGNTGELFF.

The genes are TRBV6-2 or TRBV6-3 and TRBJ2-6; D unclear. Germline loops: CDR1 MNHEY, CDR2 SVGEGT. V lost 8 bases, J lost 3 bases, and 20 bases lay in between. The CDR3 length is 17 residues. The DNA of the CDR3 is TGTGCCAGCGGTCACGCAGGCAGATCCTATGGGGCCAACGTCCTGACTTTC. Residues: CASGHAGRSYGANVLTF.

The chain has TRBV28 and TRBJ2-7, with 10 bases fitting TRBD1. This CDR3 is built from 15 residues. The V gene end was trimmed by 6 bases and the J gene end by 2 bases; junction bases not matched to a gene: 7. Germline V gives CDR1 MDHEN, CDR2 SYDVKM. The CDR3 loop is CASRAGQGDAYEQYF. Written as DNA, the CDR3 is TGTGCCAGCAGGGCCGGACAGGGGGATGCCTACGAGCAGTACTTC. Full variable domain (remainder filled in from reference TRBV28 and TRBJ2-7): DVKVTQSSRYLVKRTGEKVFLECVQDMDHENMFWYRQDPGLGLRLIYFSYDVKMKEKGDIPEGYSVSREKKERFSLILESASTNQTSMYLCASRAGQGDAYEQYFGPGTRLTVT.

In its sample, this clonotype was seen a few times. The rearrangement joins TRBV10-1 to TRBJ2-1; 9 bases are shared with TRBD2. Trimming at V came to 6 bases and at J to 1 base, leaving 7 bases not matched to a gene. Germline-derived CDR1 and CDR2 are WNHNN and SYGVQD (reference sequence). This CDR3 spans 16 amino acids. In nucleotides, the CDR3 is TGCGCCAGCAGACTCCATAGCGGGAGTTCCTACAATGAGCAGTTCTTC. Protein sequence: CASRLHSGSSYNEQFF.

This clonotype was observed a handful of times. This may be a read error, as it is one base from a much larger clone. The rearrangement uses TRBV29-1 and TRBJ2-3; D is unresolved. Trimming removed 8 bases from V and 0 bases from J, with 9 bases in between. The germline CDR1 and CDR2 sequences are SQVTM and ANQGSEA. The CDR3 extends over 12 amino acids. CDR3 loop: CSIQDSTDTQYF. The CDR3, as DNA: TGCAGCATACAAGACAGCACAGATACGCAGTATTTT.

J is TRBJ2-7 and V is TRBV6-5; 9 bases align to TRBD2. The CDR3 loop spans 15 amino acids. Germline lookup yields CDR1 MNHEY and CDR2 SVGAGI. The CDR3 reads CGSSALAGALHEQYF. CDR3 coding DNA: TGTGGCAGTAGTGCATTAGCGGGAGCTCTCCACGAGCAGTACTTC.